This T cell receptor beta chain was recorded in a study of shared clonotypes between healthy human individuals. Using immunoSEQ multiplex PCR, the repertoire was profiled, and TCRdb retains in-frame clones only, with some absent. This sample has about 480,000 clones, with about four fifths found just once. Source material: PBMCs. The sequence came from a woman in her forties in good health. Some clones in this sample may be carry-over from other donors' samples.

CDR3 DNA sequence: TGTGCCAGCAGCTTCAGACAGGGGTGGAATGAGCAGTTCTTC. It yields the protein CASSFRQGWNEQFF. The rearrangement joins TRBV7-9 to TRBJ2-1, with 8 bases aligning to TRBD1. CDR3 length: 14 residues. Germline lookup yields CDR1 SEHNR and CDR2 FQNEAQ (reference sequence). The ends lost 3 bases at V and 7 bases at J; junction bases unmatched: 5.